This T cell receptor (beta chain) was profiled in a study of cytomegalovirus exposure and HLA in healthy donors. Study findings and constraints: Upon later analysis, TCR association rates were observed to vary by HLA locus, being highest for DRB1 and lowest for HLA-C. Most CMV-associated TCR beta chains were later found to appear HLA-restricted. TCR beta V- and J-gene trimming was later associated with a missense DCLRE1C variant.

V dropped 4 bases and J dropped 1; count of bases not matched to a gene: 2. From germline, CDR1 is ENHRY and CDR2 SYGVKD. The CDR3 is made up of 14 amino acids. With 60 Vbeta and 13 Jbeta primers, the PCR was carried out. TCRdb's table, derived via immunoSEQ multiplex PCR, lists solely in-frame clones and lacks some. This sample has some 210,000 clones, with almost 80% found just once. In nominal health when sampled, donors likely had unrecorded immune exposures nonetheless. Concerning this clone itself: Its antigen remains unidentified.

The sequence derives from a male donor in good health and CMV-seronegative. Sequenced: PBMCs. The chain is built from TRBV10-3 and TRBJ1-1; 8 bases match TRBD1. CDR3 residues: CAISADRGNTEAFF. The DNA for the CDR3 is TGTGCCATCAGTGCCGACAGGGGGAACACTGAAGCTTTCTTT.